Listed here are 12 T cell receptor beta chains from one sample, sequenced in a study of blood T cell repertoires in COVID-19. Repertoires were generated with immunoSEQ multiplex PCR, while TCRdb's copy carries only in-frame clones and drops some. The sample yields 250,000 to 300,000 clones, 81% seen once. The material sequenced was peripheral blood. The receptors come from a woman in her sixties with active or convalescent COVID-19.

This clone came up many times. The chain links TRBV12-3 or TRBV12-4 to TRBJ2-5; D might be TRBD2 (5 bases). The CDR3 is 12 residues long. V was pared by 3 bases and J by 10 bases, with 12 bases between. The CDR3: CASSLRGEHQYF. The CDR3 bases are TGTGCCAGCAGTTTGCGTGGGGAGCACCAGTACTTC.

V is TRBV27 and J is TRBJ1-6, with D unresolved. The CDR3 spans 14 residues. Deletions cut 6 bases from V and 8 bases from J, with 14 bases between. Germline CDR1 MNHEY, CDR2 SMNVEV (reference sequence). The CDR3 bases are TGTGCCAGCAGCCCCGGAGACGTCGATTCACCCCTCCACTTT. Residues: CASSPGDVDSPLHF.

The CDR3 region is CASSYRGGGSLYGYTF. The CDR3 DNA is TGTGCCAGCAGTTATCGGGGGGGCGGCTCCCTTTATGGCTACACCTTC. The rearrangement links TRBV6-5 to TRBJ1-2; D perhaps matches TRBD1 (6 bases). Germline V gene lookup returns CDR1 MNHEY and CDR2 SVGAGI. Trimming took 3 bases from V and 5 from J, leaving 19 bases between them. This CDR3 spans 16 amino acids.

The rearrangement links TRBV7-3 to TRBJ2-3; TRBD2 is a possible D gene (7 bases). The CDR3 spans 14 residues. CDR1 is SGHTA and CDR2 is FQGTGA in the germline V gene. The ends were cut back, 4 bases at V and 6 bases at J, with 14 bases in the middle. The DNA for the CDR3 is TGTGCCAGCAGCTCAGTAGGGGGGGCGGATACGCAGTATTTT. Translation: CASSSVGGADTQYF.

CDR3 loop: CASSLVGRVSYNSPLHF. The CDR3 DNA is TGCGCCAGCAGCTTGGTGGGCAGGGTCTCCTATAATTCACCCCTCCACTTT. The chain combines TRBV5-1 with TRBJ1-6, with a possible D match to TRBD1 (5 bases). Germline V gene data show CDR1 as SGHRS and CDR2 as YFSETQ. Trimming cost V 0 bases and J 0 bases, with 10 bases left between them. This CDR3 has 17 residues.

The rearrangement uses TRBV5-6 and TRBJ2-4; TRBD2 aligns across 7 bases. After removal of 2 bases from V and 5 bases from J, the junction contained 7 bases not matched to a gene. This CDR3 region has 15 residues. Germline V gene data show CDR1 as SGHDT and CDR2 as YYEEEE. The CDR3, as DNA: TGTGCCAGCAGCTTTGGGGGAGGGTCCGAAAACATTCAGTACTTC. Its translation: CASSFGGGSENIQYF.

This clone came up once. The chain links TRBV10-1 to TRBJ2-7; 7 positions agree with TRBD2. V gave up 7 bases and J gave up 0 bases; unmatched junction bases: 6. The germline V gene has CDR1 WNHNN and CDR2 SYGVQD (reference sequence). This CDR3 is 14 amino acids long. CDR3 DNA sequence: TGCGCCAGCACCGGGAGGCAGGGCTCCTACGAGCAGTACTTC. Translation gives CASTGRQGSYEQYF.

This clone occurred once. The J gene is TRBJ2-1, the V gene TRBV19; 13 bases map to TRBD2. The CDR3 has 16 residues. Germline values: CDR1 LNHDA, CDR2 SQIVND (reference sequence). Trimming removed 3 bases from V and 4 bases from J; junction bases left unmatched: 3. The CDR3, as DNA: TGTGCCAGTAGTATCCGGACTAGCGGGGGATACAATGAGCAGTTCTTC. It specifies CASSIRTSGGYNEQFF.

This clone appeared a few times. The V gene is TRBV18, the J gene TRBJ1-6, with D possibly TRBD1 on 5 matching bases. Trimming took 0 bases from V and 10 from J, leaving 10 bases between them. The germline V gene encodes CDR1 KGHSH and CDR2 LQKENI. This CDR3 has 14 amino acids. CDR3 nucleotides: TGTGCCAGCTCACCACCCGGGGGAAAATCACCCCTCCACTTT. Its translation is CASSPPGGKSPLHF. Full variable domain (remainder filled in from reference TRBV18 and TRBJ1-6): NAGVMQNPRHLVRRRGQEARLRCSPMKGHSHVYWYRQLPEEGLKFMVYLQKENIIDESGMPKERFSAEFPKEGPSILRIQQVVRGDSAAYFCASSPPGGKSPLHFGNGTRLTVT.

The chain has TRBV5-6 and TRBJ1-3; the match to TRBD1 covers 11 bases. CDR1 is SGHDT, CDR2 YYEEEE, per germline. Trimming removed 3 bases from V and 4 bases from J; junction bases left unmatched: 6. This CDR3 is built from 16 residues. The CDR3 DNA sequence: TGTGCCAGCAGCTATGGACAGGGGGCATTGGGAAACACCATATATTTT. Translated, it gives CASSYGQGALGNTIYF.

The chain links TRBV19 to TRBJ1-6; D may be TRBD1 (6 bases). Germline CDR1 and CDR2: LNHDA and SQIVND (reference sequence). V was cut by 2 bases and J by 6 bases, with 11 bases left in between. CDR3 length: 15 amino acids. The CDR3 loop is CASSINRASNSPLHF. The CDR3 DNA sequence: TGTGCCAGTAGTATAAACAGGGCTAGTAATTCACCCCTCCACTTT.

This clone was recorded only once. The V and J genes are TRBV24-1 and TRBJ2-7, with 9 nucleotides matching TRBD1. The CDR3 extends over 13 amino acids. Germline V CDR1 and CDR2: KGHDR, SFDVKD. The ends lost 2 bases at V and 5 bases at J; junction bases unmatched: 0. CDR3 loop: CATSDWDRDEQYF. For the CDR3, the DNA is TGTGCCACCAGTGATTGGGACAGGGACGAGCAGTACTTC.